One and the same sample provided the 30 T cell receptor beta chains below, sequenced in a study of control samples from healthy donors and cancer patients. Only in-frame clones appear in the TCRdb table, and some are missing; sequencing was by immunoSEQ multiplex PCR. The repertoire consists of roughly 150,000 clones, with around 90% occurring once and the leading ten covering more than 1.5%. Material for sequencing was blood. Source of these receptors: a man aged 18 to 30 in good health.

The chain combines TRBV28 with TRBJ1-2; D unclear. Trimming took off 7 bases at V and 6 bases at J, with 3 bases between the two ends. CDR1 and CDR2 (germline): MDHEN, SYDVKM. This CDR3 is built from 9 residues. CDR3 region: CASNDGYTF. CDR3 nucleotide sequence: TGTGCCAGCAACGATGGCTACACCTTC.

The rearrangement uses TRBV4-2 and TRBJ1-2; perhaps TRBD1 as D (5 bases). With 2 bases removed from V and 8 bases from J, the gap between germline ends came to 15 bases. CDR1 and CDR2 (germline): LGHNA, YNFKEQ. The length of the CDR3 is 14 residues. CDR3: CASSQFGAFEGYTF. Here the CDR3 DNA reads TGTGCCAGCAGCCAATTTGGGGCCTTCGAGGGCTACACCTTC.

This chain connects TRBV6-5 to TRBJ2-5; 9 bases are shared with TRBD1. Losses at the gene ends were 8 bases for V and 4 bases for J; bases not matched to a gene: 8. Germline CDR1 reads MNHEY; CDR2 reads SVGAGI. CDR3 length: 14 amino acids. Here the CDR3 reads CASGRTGERETQYF. CDR3 DNA: TGTGCCAGCGGTAGGACAGGGGAACGAGAGACCCAGTACTTC.

In DNA form, the CDR3 reads TGTGCCAGCAGTTTATGGGCAGGGTCCTCCTACAATGAGCAGTTCTTC. This codes for CASSLWAGSSYNEQFF. The rearrangement uses TRBV28 and TRBJ2-1, with D perhaps TRBD1 (5 bases). CDR1 MDHEN and CDR2 SYDVKM come from the germline V gene. The CDR3 totals 16 residues. The V gene lost 0 bases and the J gene lost 0 bases, with 9 bases spanning the gap.

The chain combines TRBV30 with TRBJ1-2, with 10 nucleotides matching TRBD1. Germline loops: CDR1 GTSNPN, CDR2 SVGIG (reference sequence). The CDR3 is made up of 12 amino acids. The junction had 2 bases not matched to a gene; V was cut back by 3 bases and J by 7 bases. The CDR3 coding sequence is TGTGCCTGGAGCTGGGACAGGGGTGGCTACACCTTC. It codes for CAWSWDRGGYTF.

The chain combines TRBV19 with TRBJ1-6; maybe TRBD1 (5 bases). Trimming took off 3 bases at V and 7 bases at J, with 10 bases between the two ends. The CDR3 loop spans 14 amino acids. Germline V lookup: CDR1 LNHDA, CDR2 SQIVND (reference sequence). CDR3 DNA sequence: TGTGCCAGTAGTATCGGGGCGGAGAATTCACCCCTCCACTTT. Its protein product is CASSIGAENSPLHF.

The CDR3, as DNA: TGTGCCAGCAGCTATCCGGGGTCCCAAGAGACCCAGTACTTC. This encodes CASSYPGSQETQYF. The V gene is TRBV5-4, the J gene TRBJ2-5; maybe TRBD2 (5 bases). CDR3 length equals 14 residues. Per the germline V gene, CDR1 is SGHNT and CDR2 is YYREEE (reference sequence). V lost 3 bases and J lost 1, with 10 bases in between.

J is TRBJ2-3 and V is TRBV14, with D possibly matching TRBD1 (5 bases). V was clipped by 2 bases and J by 8 bases, with 11 bases between them. This CDR3 has 13 amino acids. Germline V gives CDR1 SGHDN, CDR2 FVKESK. CDR3 region: CASSQTGGATQYF. The CDR3 DNA follows: TGTGCCAGCAGCCAAACAGGTGGGGCTACGCAGTATTTT.

This clone was seen only a few times. The V and J genes are TRBV6-2 or TRBV6-3 and TRBJ2-3, with 9 bases identical to TRBD2. Germline CDR1 is MNHEY and CDR2 is SVGEGT. Trimming cost V 2 bases and J 7 bases; bases outside gene matches: 4. This CDR3 has 14 residues. The DNA for the CDR3 is TGTGCCAGCAGTTACAGACTAGCGGTCTATACGCAGTATTTT. Encoded protein: CASSYRLAVYTQYF.

The CDR3 here is CASSQDQGYNSPLHF. As DNA, the CDR3 is TGCGCCAGCAGCCAAGATCAGGGATATAATTCACCCCTCCACTTT. The chain recombines TRBV4-1 with TRBJ1-6; possible D gene TRBD1, 5 bases. CDR1 and CDR2 (germline): MGHRA, YSYEKL. The CDR3 sequence is 15 residues long. Trimming left V 0 bases short and J 4 bases short, with 7 bases between.

The chain is built from TRBV5-5 and TRBJ1-1; TRBD1 aligns across 7 bases. The CDR3 is made up of 13 amino acids. V lost 4 bases to trimming and J lost 4 bases; unmatched junction nucleotides: 4. The germline V gene has CDR1 SGHKS and CDR2 YYEKEE (reference sequence). The CDR3 is CASSLGTATEAFF. DNA for the CDR3: TGTGCCAGCAGCCTCGGGACAGCCACTGAAGCTTTCTTT.

The rearrangement joins TRBV5-1 to TRBJ2-1; maybe TRBD1 (6 bases). Per germline, CDR1 SGHRS and CDR2 YFSETQ. This CDR3 has 12 amino acids. V was cut by 4 bases and J by 10 bases, with 12 bases left in between. For the CDR3, the DNA is TGCGCCAGCAGCCCCGGGACACCCGAGCAGTTCTTC. It encodes CASSPGTPEQFF.

The chain employs TRBV6-6 and TRBJ1-2, with 7 bases aligning to TRBD1. The CDR3 runs 15 residues. Germline-derived CDR1 and CDR2 are MNHNY and SVGAGI (reference sequence). The ends lost 6 bases at V and 7 bases at J; junction bases unmatched: 14. CDR3: CASRPIGQAFFGYTF. The CDR3 DNA sequence: TGTGCCAGCAGACCAATAGGACAGGCTTTTTTTGGCTACACCTTC.

The gene calls are TRBV9 and TRBJ2-3; D unresolved. This CDR3 has 14 amino acids. The V gene's germline CDR1 is SGDLS and CDR2 YYNGEE. Trimming took 0 bases from V and 6 from J, leaving 11 bases between them. The CDR3 DNA sequence: TGTGCCAGCAGCGTAGTTGGAACAGTGGATACGCAGTATTTT. Encoded protein: CASSVVGTVDTQYF.

V is TRBV6-2 or TRBV6-3 and J is TRBJ2-7; tentatively, D is TRBD1 (6 bases). The V end lost 4 bases, the J end lost 5 bases, and 12 bases lay between the germline ends. The CDR3 totals 13 residues. CDR1 is MNHEY and CDR2 is SVGEGT in the germline V gene. This CDR3 is CASSSRTDHEQYF. The CDR3 nucleotides are TGTGCCAGCAGTTCCCGGACAGATCACGAGCAGTACTTC.

The chain has TRBV6-6 and TRBJ1-2, with 10 bases identical to TRBD1. V lost 6 bases to trimming and J lost 7 bases; unmatched junction nucleotides: 11. The length of the CDR3 is 15 residues. Germline V gene data show CDR1 as MNHNY and CDR2 as SVGAGI (reference sequence). The CDR3 loop is CASRPLTGGFGGYTF. The CDR3 coding sequence is TGTGCCAGCAGACCGCTGACAGGGGGCTTCGGTGGCTACACCTTC.

This rearrangement joins TRBV9 to TRBJ2-2; D unclear. Germline CDR1 and CDR2: SGDLS and YYNGEE. The CDR3 covers 14 residues. V dropped 4 bases and J dropped 3 bases, with 10 bases sitting between them. CDR3 coding DNA: TGTGCCAGCAGCTCCCGGGTCTACACCGGGGAGCTGTTTTTT. Its translation: CASSSRVYTGELFF. The whole variable domain, filled in from reference TRBV9 and TRBJ2-2, reads DSGVTQTPKHLITATGQRVTLRCSPRSGDLSVYWYQQSLDQGLQFLIQYYNGEERAKGNILERFSAQQFPDLHSELNLSSLELGDSALYFCASSSRVYTGELFFGEGSRLTVL.

The V and J genes are TRBV7-2 and TRBJ2-7, with TRBD2 as a possible D gene (6 bases). Germline CDR1 and CDR2: SGHTA and FQGNSA. V was trimmed by 3 bases and J by 4 bases, leaving 10 bases between them. CDR3 length equals 13 residues. The chain's CDR3 is CASSFSGRYEQYF. The CDR3 bases are TGTGCCAGCAGCTTTTCAGGGAGGTACGAGCAGTACTTC.

The rearrangement uses TRBV9 and TRBJ2-3; tentative D call: TRBD2 (5 bases). The CDR3 sequence is 14 residues long. CDR1 is SGDLS, CDR2 YYNGEE, per germline. The V gene lost 7 bases and the J gene lost 1 base, with 13 bases spanning the gap. CDR3 coding DNA: TGTGCCAGCGGATACAGCGGCGGCACAGATACGCAGTATTTT. Translation gives CASGYSGGTDTQYF.

The chain uses TRBV6-5 and TRBJ1-1, with no clear D. CDR1 and CDR2 from the germline V gene are MNHEY and SVGAGI. The length of the CDR3 is 14 residues. Trimming stripped 6 bases from V and 1 base from J, with 12 bases between. The CDR3 bases are TGTGCCAGCAGCGCTAGAATCTGGAACACTGAAGCTTTCTTT. This gives the protein CASSARIWNTEAFF.

This clone has a single count. V gene TRBV5-8 combines with J gene TRBJ2-5, with D hard to call. Germline CDR1 reads SGHTS; CDR2 reads YDEGEE. The CDR3 covers 14 residues. The V and J ends lost 4 bases and 2 bases respectively, with 12 bases between them. CDR3 loop: CASSHFVVQETQYF. DNA for the CDR3: TGTGCCAGCAGCCACTTCGTAGTGCAAGAGACCCAGTACTTC.

The gene calls are TRBV27 and TRBJ1-4; TRBD1 might be the D (6 bases). Germline CDR1 reads MNHEY; CDR2 reads SMNVEV (reference sequence). V shed 5 bases and J shed 1 base, with 11 bases lying between them. The CDR3 runs to 15 residues. The CDR3 nucleotides are TGTGCCAGCAGTGACACAGGGAGAACTAATGAAAAACTGTTTTTT. Its translation is CASSDTGRTNEKLFF.

V and J are TRBV3-1 (or the pseudogene TRBV3-2) and TRBJ1-5, with D possibly matching TRBD1 (6 bases). The V gene lost 3 bases and the J gene lost 2 bases, with 23 bases spanning the gap. Germline V CDR1 and CDR2: LGHDT, YNNKEL (reference sequence). The CDR3 consists of 19 residues. CDR3 amino acids: CASSHGKTGLPSGNQPQHF. CDR3 coding DNA: TGTGCCAGCAGCCACGGAAAGACAGGACTCCCCTCGGGCAATCAGCCCCAGCATTTT.

This clone was recorded a few times. The V gene is TRBV6-5, the J gene TRBJ1-6, with D perhaps TRBD1 (6 bases). The germline gives CDR1 MNHEY, CDR2 SVGAGI. This CDR3 region has 15 residues. V was pared by 7 bases and J by 6 bases, with 16 bases between. In DNA, the CDR3 is TGTGCCAGCACCATCGTAAGGACAGTTAATTCACCCCTCCACTTT. It is translated as CASTIVRTVNSPLHF.

The rearrangement links TRBV7-9 to TRBJ1-1; 7 nucleotides agree with TRBD1. Per germline, CDR1 SEHNR and CDR2 FQNEAQ (reference sequence). The ends lost 4 bases at V and 1 base at J; junction bases unmatched: 6. The CDR3 contains 15 residues. As DNA, the CDR3 is TGTGCCAGCAGCTCCCTCAGGACAGGGAACACTGAAGCTTTCTTT. Encoded protein: CASSSLRTGNTEAFF.

This chain links TRBV2 with TRBJ1-1; weak D call: TRBD1 (6 bases). Trimming pared 6 bases from V and 1 base from J, leaving 18 bases between. The CDR3 contains 16 residues. Per the germline V gene, CDR1 is SNHLY and CDR2 is FYNNEI. The chain's CDR3 is CASRGSGAGWNTEAFF. The CDR3 nucleotides read TGTGCCAGCAGGGGATCGGGGGCAGGGTGGAACACTGAAGCTTTCTTT. The full variable domain, rest sourced from reference TRBV2 and TRBJ1-1, is EPEVTQTPSHQVTQMGQEVILRCVPISNHLYFYWYRQILGQKVEFLVSFYNNEISEKSEIFDDQFSVERPDGSNFTLKIRSTKLEDSAMYFCASRGSGAGWNTEAFFGQGTRLTVV.

The chain uses TRBV6-6 and TRBJ2-3, with D possibly being TRBD2 (5 bases). V shed 2 bases and J shed 8 bases, with 8 bases lying between them. The CDR3 contains 12 residues. Germline assignment: CDR1 MNHNY and CDR2 SVGAGI (reference sequence). CDR3 nucleotide sequence: TGTGCCAGCAGTTACCGCCGGGGTACGCAGTATTTT. Its translation is CASSYRRGTQYF.

The J gene is TRBJ2-3, the V gene TRBV27, with D tentatively TRBD1 (6 bases). V lost 2 bases to trimming and J lost 2 bases, with 14 bases between them. The V gene's germline CDR1 is MNHEY and CDR2 SMNVEV (reference sequence). The CDR3 is made up of 16 amino acids. The CDR3 here is CASSLQGFFDTDTQYF. Here the CDR3 DNA reads TGTGCCAGCAGTTTACAGGGGTTCTTCGACACAGATACGCAGTATTTT.

The chain joins TRBV5-6 to TRBJ2-7, with D possibly TRBD1 on 6 matching bases. The germline V gene has CDR1 SGHDT and CDR2 YYEEEE. CDR3 length: 14 amino acids. V lost 0 bases and J lost 3, with 10 bases in between. CDR3 loop: CASSLGGRRYEQYF. CDR3 nucleotides: TGTGCCAGCAGCTTGGGGGGGCGCCGCTACGAGCAGTACTTC.

As for this clone: This sample also contains other DNA sequences that code for the same CDR3. This chain uses TRBV15 with TRBJ2-7, with D perhaps matching TRBD2 (5 bases). The CDR3 totals 16 residues. Germline V gene sequence: CDR1 LNHNV, CDR2 YYDKDF (reference sequence). V was pared by 0 bases and J by 0 bases, with 12 bases between. CDR3 DNA: TGTGCCACCAGCAGAGATGGCGGGTTGAGCTCCTACGAGCAGTACTTC. Translating gives CATSRDGGLSSYEQYF.